There are many counts of the clone carrying this TCR beta chain. This entry belongs to a study of Graves' ophthalmopathy and Graves' hyperthyroidism. V was pared by 4 bases and J by 5 bases, with 17 bases between. This CDR3 spans 15 amino acids. In germline, CDR1 is SGHAT, CDR2 FQNNGV. Scientists amplified the TCR beta CDR3 regions from RNA transcripts. The authors performed first-round RT-PCR with HTBI primers and then a second-round multiplex PCR. From the multiplex PCR reads, TCRdb called clonotypes with MiXCR, one entry per CDR3 protein. The data contain 1 million to 1.3 million distinct CDR3 sequences, about 40% of them singletons.

Sequenced sample: peripheral blood or thyroid tissue (not recorded which). This TCR derives from an adult man with Graves' hyperthyroidism. The chain combines TRBV11-2 with TRBJ2-5, with a weak D call TRBD2 (7 bases). The CDR3 DNA is TGTGCCAGCAGCTCTAAGGCGGGGGCGTGGGAGACCCAGTACTTC. It yields the protein CASSSKAGAWETQYF.